This T cell receptor beta chain was profiled in a study of cytotoxic CD8 clonotypes in ibrutinib-treated CLL. The study, taken as a whole, reports: Clonality went higher at ibrutinib response and then dropped back toward baseline at progression. Under treatment, the uncommon public clonotypes either contracted or remained stable.

Points on this clone: Its target is not known.

Trimming removed 4 bases at V and 0 bases at J, with 6 bases between. The germline V gene encodes CDR1 PRHDT and CDR2 FYEKMQ (reference sequence). The CDR3 length is 14 residues. The data were produced by immunoSEQ multiplex PCR, yet TCRdb's version contains in-frame clones alone and is incomplete. The table has around 140,000 clones, 75% to 90% seen once; the top ten hold roughly 2%. The chain carries TRBV13 and TRBJ2-2; no definite D call. Sequenced here: PBMCs, sampled after 24 months of ibrutinib treatment. This clonotype originated in a human donor with chronic lymphocytic leukemia. The CDR3 loop reads CASSSDPNTGELFF. CDR3 nucleotide sequence: TGTGCCAGCAGCTCAGACCCGAACACCGGGGAGCTGTTTTTT.